This T cell receptor beta chain is from a study of shared clonotypes between healthy human individuals (dated by TCRdb to 2020 to 2022). With regard to the full study: A few men and a couple of women, aged 18 to 49 years, made up the cohort. To estimate repertoire size and how much clonotypes are shared between individuals, the study performed deep sequencing of blood TCR repertoires from a handful of healthy adults. Different laboratories and diverse techniques were used to prepare libraries and sequence TCR repertoires, to increase sequencing depth and limit assay-specific biases. Per donor, leukapheresis produced somewhere between about 0.8 and 9 billion PBMCs. Findings and caveats that apply to the study as a whole: Based on pairwise subsampling, the degree of clonotype sharing among donors was expected to be affected by sequencing depth. The small number of donors limited the genetic and exposure-history diversity represented. Sampling was restricted to blood, and TCR repertoires in tissue are likely to differ from TCR repertoires in blood.

Healthy HIV-negative adults with no recently reported acute infections or vaccinations were included as donors. Only Caucasian adults living in Nashville, Tennessee, USA were represented among the donors. For unsorted samples, about 90 million PBMCs were counted and genomic DNA was extracted with the QIAamp DNA Blood Mini kit. Blood was collected by leukapheresis, and PBMCs were isolated by Ficoll-Histopaque density gradient centrifugation and then cryopreserved in liquid nitrogen vapor phase. Using the deep immunoSEQ assay, TCR CDR3 regions were amplified from genomic DNA by multiplex PCR. Genomic DNA extracted from each cell subset was distributed evenly over all wells of several immunoSEQ 96-well plates, and each plate served as one replicate. For unsorted PBMC, 250 to 350 ng genomic DNA, equal to 25,000 to 35,000 T cell genomes, was loaded into each replicate PCR. Ten immunoSEQ deep assay plates were used to sequence unsorted PBMC genomic DNA. Purified libraries were measured with a Qubit 3.0 fluorometer, size-checked on a Bioanalyzer 2100, and measured again with the KAPA Library Quantification kit. Every immunoSEQ 96-well plate was sequenced on a dedicated single-read 150-cycle Illumina NextSeq 550 flow cell. The study's own analysis went as follows. Because the immunoSEQ output held only junctional sequences and lacked quality scores, the filtering could not match the filtering applied to full-length reads. To assign V/J genes and CDR3, sequences were annotated using PyIR, a Python wrapper for IgBLAST v1.9, with IMGT germline references. Reads were filtered out if the reads had weak V/J assignments (E-value above 1e-6), no CDR3, stop codons, out-of-frame junctions, or ambiguous translated residues. V3J clonotypes were defined as sequences sharing an identical inferred V gene, J gene, and CDR3 amino acid sequence. Percentage overlap between repertoires was calculated by dividing the number of shared unique clonotypes by the size of the smaller repertoire. Repertoire richness was assessed with RTK rarefaction, the Chao1 estimator, and Recon v2.1 estimates of unobserved clonotypes. The clones in this table, taken by TCRdb from immuneACCESS, are in-frame only. Not every clone is retained; where verified, under half of the shortfall comes from an unresolved V gene, and the cause of the rest is unknown. The D gene and trimming were derived from the DNA, and the V and J assignments and clone size from that table. The sample data list some 530,000 clones, and over 70% of these were observed just once. The ten largest account for roughly 13% of the sample.

V is pruned by 4 bases and J by 2 bases, leaving 3 bases of the junction without a gene match. Reading the germline V gene gives CDR1 SGHTA and CDR2 FQGNSA. The CDR3 measures 15 amino acids from cysteine to phenylalanine. Of the read, only the CDR3 DNA is kept; its 45 bases are in frame from base 1. As regards this clone: Its antigen target is currently unknown. There are no base qualities to consult, and no much larger clone falls within one base.

The sample comprised PBMCs. The source of this sequence is a middle-aged woman in good health. Some clones in this sample may be carry-over from other donors' samples. The receptor chain draws on TRBV7-2 and TRBJ2-2; 8 central nucleotides agree with TRBD1. The CDR3 reads CASSYGQGNTGELFF. Read as DNA, the sequence is TGTGCCAGCAGCTACGGACAGGGTAACACCGGGGAGCTGTTTTTT.